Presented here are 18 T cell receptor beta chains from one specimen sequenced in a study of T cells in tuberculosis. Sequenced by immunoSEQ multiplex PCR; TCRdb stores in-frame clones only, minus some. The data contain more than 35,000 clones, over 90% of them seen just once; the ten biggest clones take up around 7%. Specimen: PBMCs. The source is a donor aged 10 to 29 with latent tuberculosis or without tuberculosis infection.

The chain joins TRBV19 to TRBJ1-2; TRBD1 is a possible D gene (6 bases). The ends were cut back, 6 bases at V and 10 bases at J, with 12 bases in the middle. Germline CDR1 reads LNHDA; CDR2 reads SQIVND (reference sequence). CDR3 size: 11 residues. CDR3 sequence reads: CASRQGQLYTF. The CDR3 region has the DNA TGTGCCAGTAGGCAGGGGCAGCTCTACACCTTC.

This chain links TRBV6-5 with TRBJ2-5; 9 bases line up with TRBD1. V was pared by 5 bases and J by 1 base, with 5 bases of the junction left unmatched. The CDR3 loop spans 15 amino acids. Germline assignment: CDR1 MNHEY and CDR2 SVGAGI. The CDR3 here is CASSRTGVSQETQYF. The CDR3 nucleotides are TGTGCCAGCAGTCGGACAGGGGTCTCCCAAGAGACCCAGTACTTC.

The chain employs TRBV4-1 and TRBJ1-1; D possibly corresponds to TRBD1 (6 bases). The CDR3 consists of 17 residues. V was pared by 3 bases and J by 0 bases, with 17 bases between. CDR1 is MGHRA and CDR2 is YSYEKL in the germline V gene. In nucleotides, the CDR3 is TGCGCCAGCAGCCATTCCGGATTAGGACAGCTGAACACTGAAGCTTTCTTT. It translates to CASSHSGLGQLNTEAFF.

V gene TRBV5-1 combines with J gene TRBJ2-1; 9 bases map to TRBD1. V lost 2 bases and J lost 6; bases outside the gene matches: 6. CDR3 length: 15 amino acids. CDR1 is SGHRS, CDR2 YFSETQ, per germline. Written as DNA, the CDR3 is TGCGCCAGCAGCTTACGGACAGGGGCAGGCAATGAGCAGTTCTTC. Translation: CASSLRTGAGNEQFF.

The CDR3 loop reads CASSFGDRTYEQYF. CDR3 bases: TGCGCCAGCAGCTTTGGGGACAGGACATACGAGCAGTACTTC. The chain has TRBV5-1 and TRBJ2-7, with 8 bases that match TRBD1. The CDR3 runs to 14 residues. With 2 bases clipped from V and 4 bases from J, the junction kept 5 bases outside the gene matches. Germline V gene lookup returns CDR1 SGHRS and CDR2 YFSETQ.

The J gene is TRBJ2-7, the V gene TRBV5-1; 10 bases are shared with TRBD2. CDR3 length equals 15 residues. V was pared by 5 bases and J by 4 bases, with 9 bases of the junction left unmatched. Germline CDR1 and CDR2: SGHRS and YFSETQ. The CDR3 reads CASRPWSGRVYEQYF. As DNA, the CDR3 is TGCGCCAGCAGGCCGTGGAGCGGGAGGGTATACGAGCAGTACTTC.

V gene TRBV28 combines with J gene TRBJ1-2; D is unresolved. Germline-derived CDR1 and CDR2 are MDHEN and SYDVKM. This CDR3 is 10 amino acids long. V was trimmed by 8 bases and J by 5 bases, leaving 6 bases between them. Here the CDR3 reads CASGPYGYTF. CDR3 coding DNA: TGTGCCAGCGGCCCGTATGGCTACACCTTC.

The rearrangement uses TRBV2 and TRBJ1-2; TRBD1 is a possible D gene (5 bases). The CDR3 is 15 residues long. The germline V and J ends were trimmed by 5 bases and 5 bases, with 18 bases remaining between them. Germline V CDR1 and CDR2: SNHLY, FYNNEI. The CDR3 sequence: CASSLQATELYGYTF. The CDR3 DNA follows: TGTGCCAGCAGTTTACAGGCTACCGAGCTTTATGGCTACACCTTC.

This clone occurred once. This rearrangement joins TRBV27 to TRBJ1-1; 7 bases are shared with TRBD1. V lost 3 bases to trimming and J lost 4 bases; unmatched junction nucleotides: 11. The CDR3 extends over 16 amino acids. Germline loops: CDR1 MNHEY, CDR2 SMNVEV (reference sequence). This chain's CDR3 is CASSFPQRGQGTEAFF. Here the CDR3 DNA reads TGTGCCAGCAGTTTCCCCCAGAGGGGGCAGGGCACTGAAGCTTTCTTT.

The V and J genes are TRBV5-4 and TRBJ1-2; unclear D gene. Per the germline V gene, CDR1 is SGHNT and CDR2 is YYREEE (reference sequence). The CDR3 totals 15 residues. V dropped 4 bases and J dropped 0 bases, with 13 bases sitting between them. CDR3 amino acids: CASSRNAGANYGYTF. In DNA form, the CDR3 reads TGTGCCAGCAGCCGAAATGCGGGAGCTAACTATGGCTACACCTTC.

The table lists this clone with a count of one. The CDR3 bases are TGTGCCAGCAGCCAGATAAACTTCAGGGTGGATGAAGCTTTCTTT. The encoded protein is CASSQINFRVDEAFF. The chain uses TRBV13 and TRBJ1-1; weak D call: TRBD1 (5 bases). Trimming removed 5 bases from V and 7 bases from J, with 20 bases in between. This CDR3 region has 15 residues. Germline-derived CDR1 and CDR2 are PRHDT and FYEKMQ (reference sequence). Full variable domain (outside the CDR3, taken from reference TRBV13 and TRBJ1-1): AAGVIQSPRHLIKEKRETATLKCYPIPRHDTVYWYQQGPGQDPQFLISFYEKMQSDKGSIPDRFSAQQFSDYHSELNMSSLELGDSALYFCASSQINFRVDEAFFGQGTRLTVV.

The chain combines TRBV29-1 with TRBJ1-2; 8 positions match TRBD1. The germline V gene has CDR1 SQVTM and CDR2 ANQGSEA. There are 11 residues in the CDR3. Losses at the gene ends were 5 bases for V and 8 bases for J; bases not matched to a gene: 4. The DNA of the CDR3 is TGCAGCGTTTGGACAGGGTACGGCTACACCTTC. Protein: CSVWTGYGYTF.

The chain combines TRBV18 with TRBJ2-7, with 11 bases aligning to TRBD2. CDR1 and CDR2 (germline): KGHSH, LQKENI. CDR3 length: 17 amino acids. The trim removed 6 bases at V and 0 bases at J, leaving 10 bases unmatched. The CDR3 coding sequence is TGTGCCAGCTCGTTAGGGCCGACTAGCGGGGCCTCCTACGAGCAGTACTTC. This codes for CASSLGPTSGASYEQYF.

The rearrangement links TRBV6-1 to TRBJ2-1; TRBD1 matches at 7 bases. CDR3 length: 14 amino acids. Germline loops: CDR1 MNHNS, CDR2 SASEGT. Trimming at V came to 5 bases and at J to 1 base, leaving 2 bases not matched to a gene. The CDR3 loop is CASSPGQSYNEQFF. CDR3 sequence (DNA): TGTGCCAGCAGTCCGGGACAGTCCTACAATGAGCAGTTCTTC.

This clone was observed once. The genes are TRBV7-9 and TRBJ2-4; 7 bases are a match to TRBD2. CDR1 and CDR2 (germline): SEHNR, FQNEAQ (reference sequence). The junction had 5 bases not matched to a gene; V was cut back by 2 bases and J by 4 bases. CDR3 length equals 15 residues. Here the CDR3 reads CASSLQGGSKNIQYF. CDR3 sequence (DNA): TGTGCCAGCAGCTTACAGGGCGGGAGTAAAAACATTCAGTACTTC.

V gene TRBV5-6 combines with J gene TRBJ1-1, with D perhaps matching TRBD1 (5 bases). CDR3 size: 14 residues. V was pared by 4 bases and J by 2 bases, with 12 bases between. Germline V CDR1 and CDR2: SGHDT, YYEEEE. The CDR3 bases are TGTGCCAGCAGCCCGGTCGGGGGAAACACTGAAGCTTTCTTT. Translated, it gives CASSPVGGNTEAFF.

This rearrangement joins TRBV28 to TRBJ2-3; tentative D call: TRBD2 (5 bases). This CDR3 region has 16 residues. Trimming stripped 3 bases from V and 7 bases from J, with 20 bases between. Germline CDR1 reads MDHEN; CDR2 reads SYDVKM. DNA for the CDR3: TGTGCCAGCAGTTTGCGGGCAGGCTCCTGGATGAATACGCAGTATTTT. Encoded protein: CASSLRAGSWMNTQYF.

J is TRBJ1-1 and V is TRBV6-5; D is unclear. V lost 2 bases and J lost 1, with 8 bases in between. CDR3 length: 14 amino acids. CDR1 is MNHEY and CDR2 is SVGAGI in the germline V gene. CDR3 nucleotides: TGTGCCAGCAGTTACGAGACAACGAACACTGAAGCTTTCTTT. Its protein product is CASSYETTNTEAFF.